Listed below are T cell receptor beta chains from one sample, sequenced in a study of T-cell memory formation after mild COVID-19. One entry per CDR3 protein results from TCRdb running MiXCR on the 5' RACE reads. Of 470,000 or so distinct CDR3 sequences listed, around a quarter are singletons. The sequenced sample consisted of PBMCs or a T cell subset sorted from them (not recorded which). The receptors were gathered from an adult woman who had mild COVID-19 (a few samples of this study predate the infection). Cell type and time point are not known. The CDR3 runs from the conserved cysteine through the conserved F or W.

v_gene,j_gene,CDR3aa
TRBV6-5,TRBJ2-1,CASRVRYPSYNEQFF
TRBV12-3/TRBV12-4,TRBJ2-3,CASSRAGRDTQYF
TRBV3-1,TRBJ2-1,CASSAGTGGSNEQFF
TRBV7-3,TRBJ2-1,CASSKTGGGEQFF
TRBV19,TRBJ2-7,CASRYGVSRMREQYF
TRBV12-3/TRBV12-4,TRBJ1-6,CASSFRASHSPLHF
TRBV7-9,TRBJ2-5,CASSLGLAWETQYF
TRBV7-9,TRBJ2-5,CASSLSGTIETQYF
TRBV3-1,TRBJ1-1,CASSQAGTERVAFF
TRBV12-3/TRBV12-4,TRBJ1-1,CASRAGGGGTEAFF
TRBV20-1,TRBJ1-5,CSASKGGQPQHF
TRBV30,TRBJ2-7,CAWSVRTGAIYEQYF
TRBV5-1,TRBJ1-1,CASSFGTGGMNTEAFF
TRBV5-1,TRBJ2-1,CASSLGGQLEQFF
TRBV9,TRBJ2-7,CASSVAASGSYLQNEQYF
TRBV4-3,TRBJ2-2,CASSQEWRLLGGELFF
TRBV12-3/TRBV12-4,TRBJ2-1,CASSGYSGRSYNEQFF
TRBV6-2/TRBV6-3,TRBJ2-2,CASSYLGLAGELFF
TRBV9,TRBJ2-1,CASTPTSGSNNEQFF
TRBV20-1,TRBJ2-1,CSARPLGVAGSSYNEQFF
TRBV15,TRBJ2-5,CATSSSGVGWETQYF
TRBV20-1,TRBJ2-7,CSARDRYGPTYEQYF
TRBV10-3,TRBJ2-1,CAISPITGGMGNEQFF
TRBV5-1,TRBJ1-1,CASSQGQANTEAFF